Listed here are 27 T cell receptor beta chains from one sample, sequenced in a study of OX40 agonist ivuxolimab in advanced cancers. Profiling relied on immunoSEQ multiplex PCR, and the TCRdb table lists in-frame clones only, not all of them. The profile shows roughly 70,000 clones, 91% of them singletons. The sample here was CD4+ or CD8+ T cells sorted from blood, taken in a trial of the OX40 agonist ivuxolimab. The receptors were gathered from an adult with an advanced solid tumor such as melanoma, head and neck, liver or kidney cancer.

The chain combines TRBV6-5 with TRBJ1-4; TRBD1 is a possible D gene (5 bases). Germline CDR1 MNHEY, CDR2 SVGAGI. Trimming took off 6 bases at V and 0 bases at J, with 11 bases between the two ends. This CDR3 comprises 15 residues. The CDR3 loop reads CASRGRVATNEKLFF. The CDR3 nucleotides are TGTGCCAGCAGGGGACGGGTTGCAACTAATGAAAAACTGTTTTTT.

This clone was picked up a small number of times. The rearrangement uses TRBV21-1 and TRBJ1-5; whether TRBD1, the table's D call, matches the DNA was not checked. TRBV21-1 counts as a pseudogene. The CDR3 is 13 residues long. In DNA form, the CDR3 reads TGTGCCAGCAGTAACAGGGTGTCTCAGCCCCAGCATTTT. It translates to CASSNRVSQPQHF.

For this clone: This same CDR3 is encoded by further DNA sequences in the sample. This rearrangement joins TRBV29-1 to TRBJ2-7, with 8 positions matching TRBD2. V gave up 2 bases and J gave up 6 bases; unmatched junction bases: 15. The CDR3 totals 16 residues. Germline CDR1 reads SQVTM; CDR2 reads ANQGSEA. CDR3 nucleotides: TGCAGCGTTGAAAATCCGGGGGGGGTGTGGGGGGGCGAGCAGTACTTC. Protein sequence: CSVENPGGVWGGEQYF.

The chain uses TRBV11-2 and TRBJ2-3, with D possibly called TRBD1 or TRBD2 (5 bases each). The CDR3 covers 14 residues. The V gene lost 5 bases and the J gene lost 2 bases, with 11 bases spanning the gap. Germline V gene data show CDR1 as SGHAT and CDR2 as FQNNGV. Here the CDR3 DNA reads TGTGCCAGCAGCGTCCGGGACCCCACAGATACGCAGTATTTT. Its protein is CASSVRDPTDTQYF.

The V gene is TRBV10-3, the J gene TRBJ1-1; 10 nucleotides align to TRBD1. In germline, CDR1 is ENHRY, CDR2 SYGVKD. The ends lost 10 bases at V and 3 bases at J; junction bases unmatched: 8. There are 14 residues in the CDR3. The CDR3 loop is CATLQTGGHTEAFF. The DNA of the CDR3 is TGTGCCACCCTTCAGACAGGGGGCCACACTGAAGCTTTCTTT.

A single count supports this clone. The V call is TRBV28, the J call TRBJ1-2, with 12 bases aligning to TRBD1. Germline assignment: CDR1 MDHEN and CDR2 SYDVKM. The CDR3 has 16 amino acids. Unmatched junction bases numbered 12, after V lost 6 bases and J lost 7 bases. CDR3 DNA: TGTGCCAGCAGGGGGACAGGGGGCGATCGCACTTTTGGCTACACCTTC. The encoded protein is CASRGTGGDRTFGYTF.

The V call is TRBV5-8, the J call TRBJ1-1; 10 bases match TRBD1. CDR1 SGHTS and CDR2 YDEGEE come from the germline V gene. The V and J ends lost 0 bases and 5 bases, in that order; junction bases with no gene match: 13. The CDR3 covers 18 residues. CDR3 sequence: CASSLAGTGASIYTEAFF. CDR3 DNA: TGTGCCAGCAGCTTGGCTGGGACAGGGGCGTCGATCTATACTGAAGCTTTCTTT.

The chain carries TRBV19 and TRBJ2-7; 8 nucleotides agree with TRBD2. V shed 9 bases, J shed 2 bases, and the junction held 12 bases outside the gene matches. Germline CDR1 and CDR2: LNHDA and SQIVND (reference sequence). CDR3 length equals 15 residues. The DNA for the CDR3 is TGTGCCAGCCAGGGAGCGCCGGGACTAGCCTACGAGCAGTACTTC. It encodes CASQGAPGLAYEQYF.

V and J are TRBV23-1 and TRBJ1-1, with D maybe TRBD1 (5 bases). TRBV23-1 has ORF status, its function being uncertain. V gave up 9 bases and J gave up 0 bases, with 8 bases separating them. The CDR3 is 12 amino acids. CDR3 sequence (DNA): TGCGCCAGTAAGGGGCTGAACACTGAAGCTTTCTTT. Its translation: CASKGLNTEAFF.

The chain couples TRBV6-5 to TRBJ2-6, with a tentative D call TRBD1 (5 bases). Germline V gene data show CDR1 as MNHEY and CDR2 as SVGAGI. The CDR3 runs 16 residues. V lost 2 bases to trimming and J lost 2 bases, with 10 bases between them. CDR3 DNA: TGTGCCAGCAGTTACGGGGCTCAGACTGGGGCCAACGTCCTGACTTTC. This encodes CASSYGAQTGANVLTF.

The rearrangement joins TRBV7-9 to TRBJ2-3, with 8 bases aligning to TRBD1. The CDR3 consists of 16 residues. CDR1 is SEHNR and CDR2 is FQNEAQ in the germline V gene (reference sequence). The V and J ends lost 4 bases and 4 bases, in that order; junction bases with no gene match: 10. CDR3 sequence: CASSYRTGTIPDTQYF. The CDR3 DNA sequence: TGTGCCAGCAGCTACCGGACAGGGACAATCCCAGATACGCAGTATTTT.

The sample holds one count of this clone. The chain has TRBV14 and TRBJ2-7; 11 positions match TRBD2. Germline trimming cut 3 bases from V and 3 bases from J; bases unmatched to any gene: 4. Germline V CDR1 and CDR2: SGHDN, FVKESK. This CDR3 is 15 amino acids long. CDR3 amino acids: CASSQGLAALYEQYF. Here the CDR3 DNA reads TGTGCCAGCAGCCAGGGACTAGCGGCACTCTACGAGCAGTACTTC.

The rearrangement links TRBV10-3 to TRBJ2-3; TRBD2 matches 15 bases. V was clipped by 5 bases and J by 3 bases; unmatched bases: 6. The CDR3 contains 17 residues. Germline-derived CDR1 and CDR2 are ENHRY and SYGVKD. The CDR3 bases are TGTGCCATCAGTCAAAACGGACTAGCGGGGGGGACAGATACGCAGTATTTT. It codes for CAISQNGLAGGTDTQYF.

V gene TRBV10-1 combines with J gene TRBJ2-7, with D perhaps TRBD1 (5 bases). This CDR3 region has 13 residues. The V end was cut by 6 bases, the J end by 5 bases, with 14 bases between. Germline V lookup: CDR1 WNHNN, CDR2 SYGVQD (reference sequence). CDR3 bases: TGCGCCAGCAGGGCAGGGATCTTCGACGAGCAGTACTTC. As protein: CASRAGIFDEQYF.

V and J are TRBV7-3 and TRBJ2-1; the D is unclear. V lost 6 bases and J 8 bases, leaving 14 bases between the germline ends. The germline V gene has CDR1 SGHTA and CDR2 FQGTGA. CDR3 length: 13 residues. The CDR3 region is CASRVFDRDEQFF. The CDR3 DNA is TGTGCCAGCAGAGTGTTCGACCGCGATGAGCAGTTCTTC.

The chain combines TRBV5-6 with TRBJ2-5; TRBD2 aligns across 7 bases. CDR1 SGHDT and CDR2 YYEEEE come from the germline V gene. J gave up 2 bases and V 1 base, and 5 bases lay outside the gene matches. The CDR3 is 15 residues long. The CDR3 nucleotides read TGTGCCAGCAGCTTGACGGGGGGATATCAAGAGACCCAGTACTTC. This sequence encodes CASSLTGGYQETQYF.

The chain employs TRBV25-1 and TRBJ2-5; the D is unclear. The CDR3 sequence is 15 residues long. V gave up 1 base and J gave up 1 base, with 10 bases separating them. Germline V CDR1 and CDR2: MGHDK, SYGVNS. The CDR3 sequence: CASSEFKGPQETQYF. CDR3 DNA: TGTGCCAGCAGTGAATTCAAGGGTCCCCAAGAGACCCAGTACTTC.

The chain has TRBV19 and TRBJ2-7, with 7 positions matching TRBD1. This CDR3 contains 14 residues. With V trimmed by 7 bases and J by 2 bases, 8 bases remained unmatched. The germline V gene encodes CDR1 LNHDA and CDR2 SQIVND (reference sequence). CDR3 region: CASTKRDRPYEQYF. The CDR3 bases are TGTGCCAGTACCAAACGGGACAGACCCTACGAGCAGTACTTC.

The rearrangement joins TRBV28 to TRBJ1-2; TRBD1 aligns across 10 bases. The CDR3 length is 17 residues. The junction had 8 bases not matched to a gene; V was cut back by 3 bases and J by 1 base. The germline CDR1 and CDR2 sequences are MDHEN and SYDVKM. CDR3 amino acids: CASSFFSGTGDNYGYTF. CDR3 nucleotides: TGTGCCAGCAGTTTTTTCTCCGGGACAGGGGATAACTATGGCTACACCTTC.

V gene TRBV30 combines with J gene TRBJ2-1; TRBD2 is a possible D gene (5 bases). This CDR3 spans 14 amino acids. The V end was cut by 0 bases, the J end by 4 bases, with 10 bases between. Germline V gene data show CDR1 as GTSNPN and CDR2 as SVGIG (reference sequence). The DNA for the CDR3 is TGTGCCTGGAGTGTACTATCGGGATACAATGAGCAGTTCTTC. Protein product: CAWSVLSGYNEQFF.

The chain uses TRBV6-4 and TRBJ2-1, with 10 bases that match TRBD2. The V gene end was trimmed by 0 bases and the J gene end by 4 bases; junction bases not matched to a gene: 3. The CDR3 covers 16 residues. Per germline, CDR1 MRHNA and CDR2 SNTAGT. CDR3 in DNA: TGTGCCAGCAGTGACTCCCCTAGCGGGGGTTACAATGAGCAGTTCTTC. Protein sequence: CASSDSPSGGYNEQFF.

The J gene is TRBJ1-2, the V gene TRBV4-1; no clear D. This CDR3 comprises 18 residues. Trimming took off 0 bases at V and 2 bases at J, with 19 bases between the two ends. Germline-derived CDR1 and CDR2 are MGHRA and YSYEKL. The CDR3 spells CASSQDPKIVRENYGYTF. For the CDR3, the DNA is TGCGCCAGCAGCCAAGATCCAAAGATCGTCCGCGAAAACTATGGCTACACCTTC.

The chain carries TRBV14 and TRBJ2-7; no clear D gene. This CDR3 comprises 12 residues. V was shortened by 4 bases and J by 8 bases, with 12 bases between the two germline ends. CDR1 SGHDN and CDR2 FVKESK come from the germline V gene. The CDR3 nucleotides are TGTGCCAGCAGCCTCCCTACGGGCAAGCAGTACTTC. Residues: CASSLPTGKQYF.

CDR3 amino acids: CASSLGDQYGYTF. The CDR3 DNA reads as TGTGCCAGCAGCTTAGGGGACCAATATGGCTACACCTTC. The V call is TRBV5-6, the J call TRBJ1-2, with D tentatively TRBD1 (5 bases). V was pared by 2 bases and J by 5 bases, with 10 bases between. The CDR3 runs to 13 residues. CDR1 is SGHDT and CDR2 is YYEEEE in the germline V gene.

The chain employs TRBV25-1 and TRBJ2-2; D is unclear. This CDR3 contains 15 residues. V dropped 1 base and J dropped 2 bases, with 8 bases sitting between them. Per the germline V gene, CDR1 is MGHDK and CDR2 is SYGVNS. The CDR3 nucleotides are TGTGCCAGCAGTGAATTGTCGGCAAACACCGGGGAGCTGTTTTTT. Translation: CASSELSANTGELFF.

The V and J genes are TRBV20-1 and TRBJ2-5; no reliable D call. Germline CDR1 is DFQATT and CDR2 is SNEGSKA (reference sequence). V was shortened by 3 bases and J by 4 bases, with 6 bases between the two germline ends. The CDR3 runs 11 residues. The CDR3 is CSARFGETQYF. CDR3 coding DNA: TGCAGTGCTAGGTTTGGAGAGACCCAGTACTTC.

The V call is TRBV4-2, the J call TRBJ1-2, with D hard to call. Germline CDR1 reads LGHNA; CDR2 reads YNFKEQ. The CDR3 is 17 amino acids. V lost 0 bases and J lost 0, with 14 bases in between. This CDR3 reads CASSQDLTDTANYGYTF. The CDR3 DNA sequence: TGTGCCAGCAGCCAAGATCTCACTGACACCGCTAACTATGGCTACACCTTC.